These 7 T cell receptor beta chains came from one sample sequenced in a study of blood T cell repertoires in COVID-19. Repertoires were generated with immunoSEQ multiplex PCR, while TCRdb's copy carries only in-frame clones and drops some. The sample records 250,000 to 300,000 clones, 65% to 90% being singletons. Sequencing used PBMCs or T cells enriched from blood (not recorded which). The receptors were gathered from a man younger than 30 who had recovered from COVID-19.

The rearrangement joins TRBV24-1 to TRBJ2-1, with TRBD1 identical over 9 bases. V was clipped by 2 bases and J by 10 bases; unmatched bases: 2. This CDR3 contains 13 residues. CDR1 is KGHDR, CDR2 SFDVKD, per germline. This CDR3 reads CATSDYRGQEQFF. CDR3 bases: TGTGCCACCAGTGATTACAGGGGGCAGGAGCAGTTCTTC.

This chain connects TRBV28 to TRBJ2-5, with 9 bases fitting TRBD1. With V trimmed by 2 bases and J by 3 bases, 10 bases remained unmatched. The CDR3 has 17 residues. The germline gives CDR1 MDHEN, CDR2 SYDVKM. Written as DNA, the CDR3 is TGTGCCAGCAGTTTAAGCAGGGACAGGGTCGTTAAAGAGACCCAGTACTTC. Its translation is CASSLSRDRVVKETQYF.

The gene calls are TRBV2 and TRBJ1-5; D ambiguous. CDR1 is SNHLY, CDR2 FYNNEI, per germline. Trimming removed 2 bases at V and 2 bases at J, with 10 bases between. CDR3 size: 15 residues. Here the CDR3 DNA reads TGTGCCAGCAGTGAAAACGGGGTACGCAATCAGCCCCAGCATTTT. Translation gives CASSENGVRNQPQHF.

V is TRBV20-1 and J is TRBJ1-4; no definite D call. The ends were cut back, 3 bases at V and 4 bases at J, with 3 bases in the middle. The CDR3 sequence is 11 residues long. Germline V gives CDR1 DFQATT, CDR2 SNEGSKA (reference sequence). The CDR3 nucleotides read TGCAGTGCTAGTCGTAATGAAAAACTGTTTTTT. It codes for CSASRNEKLFF.

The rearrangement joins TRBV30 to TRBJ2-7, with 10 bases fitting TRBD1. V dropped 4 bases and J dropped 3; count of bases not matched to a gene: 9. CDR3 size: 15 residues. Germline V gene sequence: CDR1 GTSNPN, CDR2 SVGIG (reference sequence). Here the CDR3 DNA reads TGTGCCTGGACCCGAGGCGGGACAGGGGACTACGAGCAGTACTTC. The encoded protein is CAWTRGGTGDYEQYF.

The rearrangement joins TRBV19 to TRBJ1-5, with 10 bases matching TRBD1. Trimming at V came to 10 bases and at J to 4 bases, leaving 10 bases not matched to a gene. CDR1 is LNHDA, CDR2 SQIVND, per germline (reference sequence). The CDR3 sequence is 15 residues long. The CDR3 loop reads CATAFGTGANQPQHF. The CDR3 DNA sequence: TGTGCCACTGCGTTCGGGACAGGGGCGAATCAGCCCCAGCATTTT.

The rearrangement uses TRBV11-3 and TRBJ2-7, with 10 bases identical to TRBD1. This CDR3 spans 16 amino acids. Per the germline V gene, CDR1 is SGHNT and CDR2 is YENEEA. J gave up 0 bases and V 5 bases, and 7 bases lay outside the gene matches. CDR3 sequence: CASSPKTGGSSYEQYF. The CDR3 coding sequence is TGTGCCAGCAGCCCGAAGACAGGGGGCAGCTCCTACGAGCAGTACTTC.